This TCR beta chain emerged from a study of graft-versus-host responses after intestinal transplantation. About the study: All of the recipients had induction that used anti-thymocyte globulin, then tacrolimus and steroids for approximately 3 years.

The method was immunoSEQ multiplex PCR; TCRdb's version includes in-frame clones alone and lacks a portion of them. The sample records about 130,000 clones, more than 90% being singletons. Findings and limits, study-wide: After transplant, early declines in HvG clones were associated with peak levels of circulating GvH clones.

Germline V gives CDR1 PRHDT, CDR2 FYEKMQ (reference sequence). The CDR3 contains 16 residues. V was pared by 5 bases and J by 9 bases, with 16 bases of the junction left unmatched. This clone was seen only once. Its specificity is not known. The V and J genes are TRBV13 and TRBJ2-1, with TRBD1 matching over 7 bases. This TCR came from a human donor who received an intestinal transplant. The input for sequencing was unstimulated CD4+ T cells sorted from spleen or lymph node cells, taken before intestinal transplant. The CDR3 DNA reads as TGTGCCAGCAGCCACAACATCGCGTCACAGGGGCCTGAGCAGTTCTTC. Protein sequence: CASSHNIASQGPEQFF.